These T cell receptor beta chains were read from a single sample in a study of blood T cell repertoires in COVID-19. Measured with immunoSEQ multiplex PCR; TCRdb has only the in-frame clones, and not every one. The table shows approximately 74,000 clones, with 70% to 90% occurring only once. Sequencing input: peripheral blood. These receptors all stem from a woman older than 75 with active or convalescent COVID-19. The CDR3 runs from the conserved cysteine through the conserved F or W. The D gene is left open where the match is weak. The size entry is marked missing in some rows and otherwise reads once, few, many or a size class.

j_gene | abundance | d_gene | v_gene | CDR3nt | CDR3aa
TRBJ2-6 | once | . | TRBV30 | TGTGCCTGGAGTCGGGGCTCTGGGGCCAACGTCCTGACTTTC | CAWSRGSGANVLTF
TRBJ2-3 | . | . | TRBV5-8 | TGTGCCAGCAGGATCACGGGGGTTTCGGATACGCAGTATTTT | CASRITGVSDTQYF
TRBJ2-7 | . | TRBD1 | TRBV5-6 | TGTGCCAGCAGCTTGGCAATTCGGACAGGGGACGAGCAGTACTTC | CASSLAIRTGDEQYF
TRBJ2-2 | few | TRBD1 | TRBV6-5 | TGTGCCAGCAGTCCCGACAGGGCGAACACCGGGGAGCTGTTTTTT | CASSPDRANTGELFF
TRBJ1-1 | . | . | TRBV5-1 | TGCGCCAGCAGCTTGGCCGGAGTTAGTGAAGCTTTCTTT | CASSLAGVSEAFF
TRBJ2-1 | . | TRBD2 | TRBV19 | TGTGCCAGTAGTCTCCGGACTAGCGAGTATGAGCAGTTCTTC | CASSLRTSEYEQFF
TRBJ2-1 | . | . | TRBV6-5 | TGTGCCAGCAGTTACTCCGCTCCGGGTGAGCAGTTCTTC | CASSYSAPGEQFF
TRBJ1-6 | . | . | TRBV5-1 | TGCGCCAGCAGCTTGACTGCGGAAAATTCACCCCTCCACTTT | CASSLTAENSPLHF
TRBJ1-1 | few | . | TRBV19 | TGTGCCAGTAGTTCGACAGGAGCCCACACTGAAGCTTTCTTT | CASSSTGAHTEAFF
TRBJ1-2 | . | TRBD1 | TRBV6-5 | TGTGCCAGCAACAACAGGGGGCGAGGCTACACCTTC | CASNNRGRGYTF
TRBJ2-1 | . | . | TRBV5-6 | TGTGCCAGCAGCTATGACAGTGCCTACAATGAGCAGTTCTTC | CASSYDSAYNEQFF
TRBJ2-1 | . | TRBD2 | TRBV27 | TGTGCCAGCAGCTTACTAGCGGGAAACTACAATGAGCAGTTCTTC | CASSLLAGNYNEQFF
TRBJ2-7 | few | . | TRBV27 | TGTGCCAGCAGTTTAACGGGGTCGATCGAGCAGTACTTC | CASSLTGSIEQYF
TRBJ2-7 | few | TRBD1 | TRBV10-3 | TGTGCCATCAGTGAGTCGATCCTCCGACAGGGACGAGTCTACGAGCAGTACTTC | CAISESILRQGRVYEQYF
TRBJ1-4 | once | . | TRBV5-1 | TGCGCCAGCAGCTTGGCCGGGGGAGGCGGTAATGAAAAACTGTTTTTT | CASSLAGGGGNEKLFF
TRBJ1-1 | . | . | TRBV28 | TGTGCCAGCAGTCCCCTCCAGGGGAAAGCTTTCTTT | CASSPLQGKAFF
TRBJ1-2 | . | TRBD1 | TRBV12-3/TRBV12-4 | TGTGCCAGCAGGCAGACAGGGATCTATGGCTACACCTTC | CASRQTGIYGYTF
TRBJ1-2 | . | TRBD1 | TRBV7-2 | TGTGCCAGCAGCCAGGACAGGACAGGCAGGAACTATGGCTACACCTTC | CASSQDRTGRNYGYTF
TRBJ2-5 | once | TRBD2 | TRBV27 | TGTGCCAGCAGTGGACTAGCGGGGGGAGAGACCCAGTACTTC | CASSGLAGGETQYF
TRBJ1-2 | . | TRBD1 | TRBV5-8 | TGTGCCAGCAGCCTTGGACAGGGCTCGTCTGGCTACACCTTC | CASSLGQGSSGYTF
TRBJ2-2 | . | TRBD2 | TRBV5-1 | TGCGCCAGCAGCTTGTCCGGGGGGGCCGGGGAGCTGTTTTTT | CASSLSGGAGELFF
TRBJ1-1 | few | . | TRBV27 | TGTGCCAGCAGTTTGAACTTTGATACTGAAGCTTTCTTT | CASSLNFDTEAFF
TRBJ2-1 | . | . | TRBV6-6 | TGTGCCAGCAGTTACGTCCGGGAGAAGTATGAGCAGTTCTTC | CASSYVREKYEQFF
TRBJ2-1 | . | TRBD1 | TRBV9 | TGTGCCAGCAGCGACCGGTTCGGACAGGGGGCTGCAAATGAGCAGTTCTTC | CASSDRFGQGAANEQFF
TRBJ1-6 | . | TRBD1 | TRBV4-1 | TGCGCCAGCAGCCAAGATATCTACAGGGGGTCCTATAATTCACCCCTCCACTTT | CASSQDIYRGSYNSPLHF
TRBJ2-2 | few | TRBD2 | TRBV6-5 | TGTGCCAGCACGGTAGAACTAGCGGGGGCTGGGGAGCTGTTTTTT | CASTVELAGAGELFF
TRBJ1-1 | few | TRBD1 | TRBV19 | TGTGCCAGTAGTATAGGACGGACAGGGCCCCACACTGAAGCTTTCTTT | CASSIGRTGPHTEAFF
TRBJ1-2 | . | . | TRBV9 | TGTGCCAGCAGCGTAGGACAGTACTATGGCTACACCTTC | CASSVGQYYGYTF
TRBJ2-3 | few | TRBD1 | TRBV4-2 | TGTGCCAGCAGCCAGGTGGGACAGGGAATCACAGATACGCAGTATTTT | CASSQVGQGITDTQYF
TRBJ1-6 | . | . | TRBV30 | TGTGCCTGGAGTCCCTACAGGGCCTATAATTCACCCCTCCACTTT | CAWSPYRAYNSPLHF
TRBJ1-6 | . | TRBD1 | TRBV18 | TGTGCCAGCTCACCAGGACAGGAAAATTCACCCCTCCACTTT | CASSPGQENSPLHF
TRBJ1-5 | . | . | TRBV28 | TGTGCCAGCAGTACGGGGATTCAGCCCCAGCATTTT | CASSTGIQPQHF
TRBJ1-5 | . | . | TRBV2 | TGTGCCAGCAGGGGGGGACTGAGCAATCAGCCCCAGCATTTT | CASRGGLSNQPQHF
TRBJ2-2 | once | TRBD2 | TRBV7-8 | TGTGCCAGCAGCAGTCGGAGGTTGCTAGCGGGCACCGGGGAGCTGTTTTTT | CASSSRRLLAGTGELFF
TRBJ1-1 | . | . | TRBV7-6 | TGTGCCAGCAGCCTCTTAGAGAACACTGAAGCTTTCTTT | CASSLLENTEAFF
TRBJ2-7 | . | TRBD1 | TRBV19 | TGTGCCAGTAGTATAGCCGGGGACAGGCAAACGACCTACGAGCAGTACTTC | CASSIAGDRQTTYEQYF
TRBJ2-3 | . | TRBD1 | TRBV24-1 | TGTGCCACCAGTGATGCCGGGACAGGGGGCTTAGATACGCAGTATTTT | CATSDAGTGGLDTQYF
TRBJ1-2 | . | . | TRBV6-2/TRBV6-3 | TGTGCCAGCAGTTACTCCATGGGGAGAAACTATGGCTACACCTTC | CASSYSMGRNYGYTF
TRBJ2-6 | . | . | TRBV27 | TGTGCCAGCAGTTTTGGTCGACAGCCCGGGGCCAACGTCCTGACTTTC | CASSFGRQPGANVLTF
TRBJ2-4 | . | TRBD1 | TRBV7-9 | TGTGCCAGCAGCTTAGGACCGGGACAGAGGGACATTCAGTACTTC | CASSLGPGQRDIQYF
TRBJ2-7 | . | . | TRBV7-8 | TGTGCCAGCAGCTTAGTGAGGGATCTAAAGGGCGAGCAGTACTTC | CASSLVRDLKGEQYF
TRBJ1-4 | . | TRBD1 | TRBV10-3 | TGTGCCATCAGTAGGGGACAGGGAGGAGAAAAACTGTTTTTT | CAISRGQGGEKLFF
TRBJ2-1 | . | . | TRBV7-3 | TGTGCCAGCAGCCCTAGCACGTCAAGCTCCTACAATGAGCAGTTCTTC | CASSPSTSSSYNEQFF
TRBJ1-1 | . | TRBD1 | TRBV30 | TGTGCCCGGGACAGTCGGTTGGGTGAAGCTTTCTTT | CARDSRLGEAFF
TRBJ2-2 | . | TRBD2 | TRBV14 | TGTGCCAGCAGCCAACGGGGGGGGAACACCGGGGAGCTGTTTTTT | CASSQRGGNTGELFF
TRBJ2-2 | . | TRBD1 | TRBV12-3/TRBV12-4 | TGTGCCAGCAGTAGACAGGGCACCGGGGAGCTGTTTTTT | CASSRQGTGELFF
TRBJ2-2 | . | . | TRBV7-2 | TGTGCCAGCAGCTTAGAGTTCGGCACCGGGGAGCTGTTTTTT | CASSLEFGTGELFF
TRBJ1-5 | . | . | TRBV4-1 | TGCGCCAGCAGCCAAGGTGGGAGGGGTAGGAGCAATCAGCCCCAGCATTTT | CASSQGGRGRSNQPQHF
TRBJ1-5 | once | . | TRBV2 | TGTGCCAGCAGTGGGACAGTTTGGAGTAGCAATCAGCCCCAGCATTTT | CASSGTVWSSNQPQHF
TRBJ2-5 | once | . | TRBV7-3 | TGTGCCAGCAGCTTGGACAGAGGTTATGAGACCCAGTACTTC | CASSLDRGYETQYF
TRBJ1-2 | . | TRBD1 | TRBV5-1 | TGCGCCAGCAGCGGCGGGACAGGGTACTATGGCTACACCTTC | CASSGGTGYYGYTF
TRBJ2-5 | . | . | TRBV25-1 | TGTGCCAGCAGTGAAGGCGGTTTAAAGACCCAGTACTTC | CASSEGGLKTQYF
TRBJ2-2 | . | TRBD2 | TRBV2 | TGTGCCAGCAAGGGAACTAGCGGAGGAACCGGGGAGCTGTTTTTT | CASKGTSGGTGELFF
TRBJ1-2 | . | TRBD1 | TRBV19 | TGTGCCAGTAGGGATGGACAGGGGGGAAACTATGGCTACACCTTC | CASRDGQGGNYGYTF
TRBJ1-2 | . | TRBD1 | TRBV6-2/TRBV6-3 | TGTGCCAGCAGTTACGAGGGACAGGGAAGAGGCTACACCTTC | CASSYEGQGRGYTF